This TCR beta chain was profiled in a study of cytomegalovirus exposure and HLA in healthy donors. Vbeta (60) and Jbeta (13) primers were used in the PCR. The assay was immunoSEQ multiplex PCR, and TCRdb's table has in-frame clones only and misses some. The sample lists about 140,000 clones, more than 60% occurring once. Though nominally healthy at sampling, donors likely had unrecorded immune exposures. Germline assignment: CDR1 MDHEN and CDR2 SYDVKM. The V and J ends lost 3 bases and 14 bases respectively, with 20 bases between them. The CDR3 sequence is 15 residues long. This clone appeared a few times.

This clonotype originated in a male donor in good health and CMV-seronegative. The chain links TRBV28 to TRBJ1-6; a possible D gene is TRBD1 (6 bases). Sequencing input: PBMCs. The CDR3 is CASSLIEGVQGTLHF. The DNA for the CDR3 is TGTGCCAGCAGTTTGATTGAGGGGGTCCAGGGGACCCTCCACTTT.